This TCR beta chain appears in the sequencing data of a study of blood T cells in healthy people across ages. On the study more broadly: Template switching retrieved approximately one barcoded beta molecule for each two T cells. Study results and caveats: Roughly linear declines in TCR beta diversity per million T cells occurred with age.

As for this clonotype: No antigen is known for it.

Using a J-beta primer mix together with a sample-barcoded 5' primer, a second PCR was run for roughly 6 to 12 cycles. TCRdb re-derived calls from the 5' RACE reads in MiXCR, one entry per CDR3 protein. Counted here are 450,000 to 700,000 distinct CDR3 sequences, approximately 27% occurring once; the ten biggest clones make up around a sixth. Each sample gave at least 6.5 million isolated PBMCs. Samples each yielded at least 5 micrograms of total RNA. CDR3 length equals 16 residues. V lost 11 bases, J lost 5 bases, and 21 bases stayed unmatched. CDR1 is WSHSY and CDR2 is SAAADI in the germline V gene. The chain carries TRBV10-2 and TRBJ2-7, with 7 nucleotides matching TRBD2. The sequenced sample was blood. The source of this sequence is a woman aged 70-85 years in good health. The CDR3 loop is CAASFGLGRGPDEQYF. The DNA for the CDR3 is TGCGCCGCTTCCTTCGGACTAGGAAGGGGTCCGGACGAGCAGTACTTC.